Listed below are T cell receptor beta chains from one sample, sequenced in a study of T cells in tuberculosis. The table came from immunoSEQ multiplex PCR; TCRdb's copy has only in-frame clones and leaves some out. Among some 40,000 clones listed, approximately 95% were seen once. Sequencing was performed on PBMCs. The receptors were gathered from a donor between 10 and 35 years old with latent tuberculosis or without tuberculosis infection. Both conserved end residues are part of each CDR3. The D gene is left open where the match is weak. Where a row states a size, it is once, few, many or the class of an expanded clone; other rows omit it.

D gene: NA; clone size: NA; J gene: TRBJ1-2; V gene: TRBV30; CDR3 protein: CAWSARGLYYGYTF; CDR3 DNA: TGTGCCTGGAGTGCCCGCGGGTTATACTATGGCTACACCTTC
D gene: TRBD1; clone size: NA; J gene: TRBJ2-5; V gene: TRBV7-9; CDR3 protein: CATRNLGGAGRGRGETQYF; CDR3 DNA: TGTGCCACCAGGAATCTTGGCGGTGCGGGCAGGGGGCGCGGAGAGACCCAGTACTTC
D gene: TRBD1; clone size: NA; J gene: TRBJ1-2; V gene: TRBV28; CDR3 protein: CASSSRTGFYGYTF; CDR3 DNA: TGTGCCAGCAGTTCGCGGACAGGGTTCTATGGCTACACCTTC
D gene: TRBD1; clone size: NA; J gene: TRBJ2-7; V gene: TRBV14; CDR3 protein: CASSQVRGQGYEQYF; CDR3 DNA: TGTGCCAGCAGCCAAGTCCGGGGACAGGGATACGAGCAGTACTTC
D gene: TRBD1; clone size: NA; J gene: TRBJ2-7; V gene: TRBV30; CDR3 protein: CAWSVRFGQGGVYEQYF; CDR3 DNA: TGTGCCTGGAGTGTACGTTTCGGACAGGGGGGCGTTTACGAGCAGTACTTC
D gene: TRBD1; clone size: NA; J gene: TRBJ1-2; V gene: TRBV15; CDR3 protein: CATSRDQAVPGQGARGYTF; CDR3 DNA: TGTGCCACCAGCAGAGATCAGGCGGTGCCGGGACAGGGGGCTCGGGGCTACACCTTC
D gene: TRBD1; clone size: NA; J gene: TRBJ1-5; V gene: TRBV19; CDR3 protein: CASKPGQGKVANQPQHF; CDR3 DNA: TGTGCCAGTAAGCCGGGACAGGGAAAAGTAGCCAATCAGCCCCAGCATTTT
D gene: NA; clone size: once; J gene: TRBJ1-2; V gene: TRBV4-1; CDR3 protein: CASSQFGQGGRGYTF; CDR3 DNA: TGCGCCAGCAGCCAATTCGGACAAGGCGGCCGGGGCTACACCTTC
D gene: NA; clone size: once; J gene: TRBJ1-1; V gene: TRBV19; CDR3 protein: CASSNRATEAFF; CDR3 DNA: TGTGCCAGTAGTAACAGGGCAACTGAAGCTTTCTTT
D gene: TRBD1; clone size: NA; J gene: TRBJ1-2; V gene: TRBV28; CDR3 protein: CASSHQYVKSRDRNYGYTF; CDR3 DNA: TGTGCCAGCAGTCACCAATATGTTAAATCTCGGGACAGGAACTATGGCTACACCTTC
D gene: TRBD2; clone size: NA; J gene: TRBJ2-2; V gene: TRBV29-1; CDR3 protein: CSVEVPGGPTGELFF; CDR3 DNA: TGCAGCGTTGAAGTTCCGGGGGGGCCGACCGGGGAGCTGTTTTTT
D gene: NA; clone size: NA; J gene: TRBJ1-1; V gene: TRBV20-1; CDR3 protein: CSAGGVTEAFF; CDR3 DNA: TGCAGTGCCGGGGGGGTGACTGAAGCTTTCTTT
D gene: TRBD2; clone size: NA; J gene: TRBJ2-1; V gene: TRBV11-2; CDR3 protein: CASSSRTSGGGNEQFF; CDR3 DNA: TGTGCCAGCAGCTCCCGGACTAGCGGGGGGGGTAATGAGCAGTTCTTC
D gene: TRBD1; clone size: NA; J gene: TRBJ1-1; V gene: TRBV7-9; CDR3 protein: CASRRTGDYTEAFF; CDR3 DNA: TGTGCCAGCAGGAGGACAGGGGACTACACTGAAGCTTTCTTT
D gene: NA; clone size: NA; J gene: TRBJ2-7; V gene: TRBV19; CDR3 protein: CASGYGIEQYF; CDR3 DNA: TGTGCCAGTGGGTACGGGATCGAGCAGTACTTC
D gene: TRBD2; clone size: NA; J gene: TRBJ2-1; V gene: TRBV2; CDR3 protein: CASGASGEDYNEQFF; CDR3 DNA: TGTGCCAGCGGGGCTAGCGGGGAGGATTACAATGAGCAGTTCTTC
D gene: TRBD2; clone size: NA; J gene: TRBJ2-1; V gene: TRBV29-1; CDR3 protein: CSVAGLAGGLQSNEQFF; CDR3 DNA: TGCAGCGTCGCGGGACTAGCGGGGGGGCTTCAGTCCAATGAGCAGTTCTTC
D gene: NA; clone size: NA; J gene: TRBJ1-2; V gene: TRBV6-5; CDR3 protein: CASRPLAALGYGYTF; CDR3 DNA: TGTGCCAGCCGACCCCTTGCGGCTCTTGGGTATGGCTACACCTTC
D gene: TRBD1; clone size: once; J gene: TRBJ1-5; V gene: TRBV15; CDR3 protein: CATSSHPTGYNQPQHF; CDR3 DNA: TGTGCCACCAGCAGCCACCCGACAGGGTACAATCAGCCCCAGCATTTT
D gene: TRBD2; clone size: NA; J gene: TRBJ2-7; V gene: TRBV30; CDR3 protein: CAWSGGREQYF; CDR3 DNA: TGTGCCTGGTCGGGGGGGCGGGAGCAGTACTTC
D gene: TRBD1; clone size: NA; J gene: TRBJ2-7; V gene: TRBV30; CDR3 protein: CAWSEGTGFYEQYF; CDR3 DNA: TGTGCCTGGAGTGAAGGGACAGGGTTTTACGAGCAGTACTTC
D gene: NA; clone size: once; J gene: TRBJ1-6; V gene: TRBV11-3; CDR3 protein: CASSFGLNSPLHF; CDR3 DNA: TGTGCCAGCAGCTTCGGACTGAATTCACCCCTCCACTTT
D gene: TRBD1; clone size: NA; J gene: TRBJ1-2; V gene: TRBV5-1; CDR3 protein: CASSLEQLAGTGGGYTF; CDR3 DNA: TGCGCCAGCAGCTTGGAGCAACTAGCCGGGACAGGGGGCGGCTACACCTTC
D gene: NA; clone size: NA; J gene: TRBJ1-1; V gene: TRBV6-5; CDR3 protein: CASSSTQGTEAFF; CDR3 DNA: TGTGCCAGCAGTTCAACGCAGGGAACTGAAGCTTTCTTT
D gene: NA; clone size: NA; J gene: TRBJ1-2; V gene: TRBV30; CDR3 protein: CAWGRGTKGAYGYTF; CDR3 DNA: TGTGCCTGGGGAAGGGGTACGAAGGGCGCCTATGGCTACACCTTC
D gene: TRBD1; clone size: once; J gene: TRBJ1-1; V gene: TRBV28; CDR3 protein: CASSLIGTGASGTEAFF; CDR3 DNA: TGTGCCAGCAGTTTAATAGGGACAGGGGCGAGCGGTACTGAAGCTTTCTTT
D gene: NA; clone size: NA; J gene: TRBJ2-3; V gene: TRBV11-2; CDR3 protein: CASSLSPVAGTDTDTQYF; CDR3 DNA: TGTGCCAGCAGCTTAAGCCCCGTGGCGGGGACTGACACAGATACGCAGTATTTT
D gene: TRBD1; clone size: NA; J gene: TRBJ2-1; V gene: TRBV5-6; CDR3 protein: CASSSHPVGQGARNEQFF; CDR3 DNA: TGTGCCAGCAGCTCGCACCCTGTGGGACAGGGGGCTAGGAATGAGCAGTTCTTC
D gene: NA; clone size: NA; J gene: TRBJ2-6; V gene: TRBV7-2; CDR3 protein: CASSAQWTTGANVLTF; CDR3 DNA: TGTGCCAGCAGCGCGCAATGGACAACTGGGGCCAACGTCCTGACTTTC
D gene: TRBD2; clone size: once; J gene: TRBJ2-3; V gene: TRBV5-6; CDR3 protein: CASSLGLAGGPTDTQYF; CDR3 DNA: TGTGCCAGCAGCTTGGGTTTAGCGGGGGGCCCTACAGATACGCAGTATTTT
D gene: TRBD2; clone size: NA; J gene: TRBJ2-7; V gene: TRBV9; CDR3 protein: CASSAMGGNHEQYF; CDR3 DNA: TGTGCCAGCAGCGCCATGGGAGGGAACCACGAGCAGTACTTC
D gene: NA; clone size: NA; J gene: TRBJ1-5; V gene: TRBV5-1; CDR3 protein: CASSQQGLYNQPQHF; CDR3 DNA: TGCGCCAGCAGCCAGCAGGGGCTTTACAATCAGCCCCAGCATTTT
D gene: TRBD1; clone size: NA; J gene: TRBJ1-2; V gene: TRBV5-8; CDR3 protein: CASRTEGAGGDYGYTF; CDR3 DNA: TGTGCCAGCAGAACAGAGGGGGCAGGCGGTGACTATGGCTACACCTTC
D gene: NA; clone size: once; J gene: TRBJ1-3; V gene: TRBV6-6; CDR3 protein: CASSYSGTGGNTIYF; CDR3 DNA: TGTGCCAGCAGTTACTCGGGGACCGGAGGGAACACCATATATTTT
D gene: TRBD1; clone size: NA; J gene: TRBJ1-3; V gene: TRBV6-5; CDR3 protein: CASRPGQGHTIYF; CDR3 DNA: TGTGCCAGCAGACCGGGACAGGGTCACACCATATATTTT
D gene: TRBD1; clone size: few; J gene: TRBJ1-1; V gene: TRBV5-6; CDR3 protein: CASSLFSGTGGYTEAFF; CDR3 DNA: TGTGCCAGCAGCTTGTTCTCCGGGACAGGGGGCTATACTGAAGCTTTCTTT
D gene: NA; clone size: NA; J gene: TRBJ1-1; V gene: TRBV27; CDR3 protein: CASSFVGLGTEAFF; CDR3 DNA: TGTGCCAGCAGTTTTGTGGGGCTGGGCACTGAAGCTTTCTTT
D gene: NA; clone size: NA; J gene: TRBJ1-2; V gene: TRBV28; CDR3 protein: CASSPGSVPVSNYGYTF; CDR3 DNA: TGTGCCAGCAGCCCCGGGAGTGTTCCGGTGTCTAACTATGGCTACACCTTC
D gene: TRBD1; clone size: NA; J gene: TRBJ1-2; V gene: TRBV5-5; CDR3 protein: CASRFQGADYGYTF; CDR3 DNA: TGTGCCAGCAGGTTCCAGGGGGCGGACTATGGCTACACCTTC
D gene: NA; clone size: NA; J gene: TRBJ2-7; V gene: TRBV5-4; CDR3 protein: CASSLVGSGKYEQYF; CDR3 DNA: TGTGCCAGCAGCTTGGTAGGGTCAGGGAAGTACGAGCAGTACTTC
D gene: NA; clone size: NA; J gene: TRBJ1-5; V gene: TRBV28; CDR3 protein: CASFDVGSGVQPQHF; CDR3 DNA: TGTGCCAGCTTCGATGTCGGATCAGGGGTTCAGCCCCAGCATTTT
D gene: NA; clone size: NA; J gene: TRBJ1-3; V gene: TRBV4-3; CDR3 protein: CASSQEYREQNGNTIYF; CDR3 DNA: TGCGCCAGCAGCCAAGAGTACAGGGAGCAAAATGGAAACACCATATATTTT
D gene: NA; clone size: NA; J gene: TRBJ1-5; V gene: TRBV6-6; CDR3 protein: CASQEGPNQPQHF; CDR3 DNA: TGTGCCAGCCAGGAGGGACCCAATCAGCCCCAGCATTTT
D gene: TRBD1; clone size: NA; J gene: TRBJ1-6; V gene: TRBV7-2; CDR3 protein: CASSPRTGANSPLHF; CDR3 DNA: TGTGCCAGCAGCCCACGGACAGGGGCTAATTCACCCCTCCACTTT
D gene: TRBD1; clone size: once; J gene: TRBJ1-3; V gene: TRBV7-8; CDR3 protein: CASSRWGQGYGNTIYF; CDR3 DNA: TGTGCCAGCAGTAGGTGGGGACAGGGTTATGGAAACACCATATATTTT
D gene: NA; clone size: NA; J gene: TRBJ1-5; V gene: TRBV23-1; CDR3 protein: CASSQSCGQLSNQPQHF; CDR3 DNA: TGCGCCAGCAGTCAATCGTGTGGGCAGCTTAGCAATCAGCCCCAGCATTTT